The clone carrying this TCR beta chain was counted only a few times. Its antigen is undetermined. Its ends do not fully match the called genes, so a read error is possible. This record belongs to a study of metastatic and nonmetastatic thyroid tumors. Overall study: Malignant thyroid and benign thyroid patients provided blood and tumor or nodule tissue whose repertoires were compared. Study results and caveats: Reportedly, malignant thyroid tumors had significantly higher TCR beta diversity than benign nodules, in blood and tumor.

Among the patients, none had received any treatment before thyroid surgery. TCRdb called clones again from the PCR reads with MiXCR. The table records about 52,000 clones, approximately 15% of them present only once. Sequencing was carried out using blood. This sequence was found in a female donor with papillary thyroid cancer or a benign thyroid nodule (not recorded which). Some clones in this sample may be carry-over from other donors' samples.

Here the CDR3 reads CASIEGTGPDLRF. The CDR3 bases are TGTGCTAGCATTGAGGGGACAGGGCCAGACCTGCGCTTC. The chain uses TRBV6-1 and TRBJ1-2, with 9 bases identical to TRBD1. Germline V gene lookup returns CDR1 MNHNS and CDR2 SASEGT. The CDR3 is 13 residues long.